This T cell receptor beta chain was captured in a study of cytomegalovirus exposure and HLA in healthy donors. Study in general: Genetic ancestry analysis placed approximately 79% of the approximately 390 donors that were genotyped in the Caucasian-associated cluster. Study conclusions and caveats: Sequencing had likely introduced a cluster of highly shared sequence variants as an artifact. Most CMV-associated TCR beta chains appeared HLA-restricted in a later analysis. The authors enumerated over 150 TCR beta chains as linked to cytomegalovirus.

The CDR3 consists of 12 residues. V was cut by 3 bases and J by 10 bases, with 11 bases left in between. Germline V CDR1 and CDR2: ENHRY, SYGVKD. For this clone: Its antigen remains unidentified.

Primers included in the PCR were 60 Vbeta and 13 Jbeta primers. Generated by immunoSEQ multiplex PCR, the TCRdb table keeps only in-frame clones and is missing some. The data hold nearly 110,000 clones, with 65% to 85% observed a single time. The gene calls are TRBV10-3 and TRBJ2-3, with D possibly being TRBD2 (5 bases). This TCR derives from a man between 18 and 29 years old in good health and CMV-seronegative. Sequencing was carried out using PBMCs. CDR3 DNA sequence: TGTGCCATCAGTGATACTAGTCCGGCGCAGTATTTT. Its translation is CAISDTSPAQYF.